One and the same sample provided the 23 T cell receptor beta chains below, sequenced in a study of T cell repertoires in cytomegalovirus infection. TCRdb reprocessed the reads with MiXCR, giving one entry per CDR3 protein. The sample includes about 210,000 distinct CDR3 sequences, approximately 6.7% of them seen just once. Material: PBMCs. Receptor source: a human donor in good health (CMV status not recorded). Some clones in this sample may be carry-over from other donors' samples.

This clonotype was recorded only once. With a much larger clone just one base away, this may be a read error. This chain uses TRBV6-6 with TRBJ2-7; D is ambiguous. The germline V gene encodes CDR1 MNHNY and CDR2 SVGAGI (reference sequence). The CDR3 runs to 16 residues. The germline V and J ends were trimmed by 6 bases and 3 bases, with 21 bases remaining between them. This chain's CDR3 is CASRSDGHMISYEQYF. CDR3 nucleotides: TGTGCCAGCAGGTCGGACGGGCATATGATAAGCTACGAGCAGTACTTC.

This clonotype was counted at least ten times. The chain combines TRBV7-2 with TRBJ1-1, with D perhaps matching TRBD1 (5 bases). V dropped 1 base and J dropped 8 bases, with 8 bases sitting between them. Looked up from germline, CDR1 is SGHTA and CDR2 is FQGNSA. The CDR3 has 12 residues. CDR3 sequence (DNA): TGTGCCAGCAGCTTAGTACGGGGCGAAGCTTTCTTT. It specifies CASSLVRGEAFF.

This clonotype was picked up many times. This sequence joins TRBV5-5 and TRBJ2-3; D could derive from TRBD1 or TRBD2 (5 bases each). CDR1 is SGHKS, CDR2 YYEKEE, per germline (reference sequence). Trimming cost V 4 bases and J 4 bases, with 19 bases left between them. The CDR3 length is 16 residues. CDR3 nucleotides: TGTGCCAGCAGCCTCCCTTTGGGGGTGTGGGCAGATACGCAGTATTTT. Its protein is CASSLPLGVWADTQYF.

This clonotype was counted at least ten times. J is TRBJ2-7 and V is TRBV2, with no clear D. V was clipped by 2 bases and J by 4 bases, with 12 bases between them. CDR3 size: 14 residues. The germline V gene has CDR1 SNHLY and CDR2 FYNNEI. The CDR3 is CASSEQNLSYEQYF. The CDR3, as DNA: TGTGCCAGCAGTGAACAGAACCTCTCATACGAGCAGTACTTC.

This clonotype came up many times. This chain joins TRBV19 and TRBJ2-6, with TRBD2 as a possible D gene (5 bases). The CDR3 is 18 amino acids. CDR1 is LNHDA and CDR2 is SQIVND in the germline V gene (reference sequence). With 3 bases removed from V and 0 bases from J, the gap between germline ends came to 15 bases. CDR3 sequence (DNA): TGTGCCAGTAGTATCTCCCGGGGTATCGGCTCTGGGGCCAACGTCCTGACTTTC. It encodes CASSISRGIGSGANVLTF. Combining the CDR3 with reference TRBV19 and TRBJ2-6 gives the whole variable domain DGGITQSPKYLFRKEGQNVTLSCEQNLNHDAMYWYRQDPGQGLRLIYYSQIVNDFQKGDIAEGYSVSREKKESFPLTVTSAQKNPTAFYLCASSISRGIGSGANVLTFGAGSRLTVL.

This clonotype was recorded at least ten times. The chain employs TRBV6-2 or TRBV6-3 and TRBJ2-1; TRBD2 aligns across 9 bases. The ends lost 5 bases at V and 4 bases at J; junction bases unmatched: 9. Looked up from germline, CDR1 is MNHEY and CDR2 is SVGEGT. The CDR3 loop spans 16 amino acids. The CDR3 DNA reads as TGTGCCAGCAGTAACATAGCGGGGGCCTCTTACAATGAGCAGTTCTTC. Encoded protein: CASSNIAGASYNEQFF.

There are a few counts of this clonotype. The rearrangement joins TRBV20-1 to TRBJ2-3; perhaps TRBD2 as D (7 bases). V shed 5 bases and J shed 0 bases, with 15 bases lying between them. CDR3 size: 15 residues. The germline CDR1 and CDR2 sequences are DFQATT and SNEGSKA (reference sequence). The CDR3 DNA follows: TGCAGTGCTGCCTTTAGGGGGGGGAGCACAGATACGCAGTATTTT. Its protein is CSAAFRGGSTDTQYF.

This clonotype was seen many times. The chain is built from TRBV30 and TRBJ2-2, with D perhaps TRBD1 (6 bases). The CDR3 loop spans 13 amino acids. The germline CDR1 and CDR2 sequences are GTSNPN and SVGIG (reference sequence). Trimming pared 5 bases from V and 2 bases from J, leaving 9 bases between. CDR3 residues: CAWGDINTGELFF. For the CDR3, the DNA is TGTGCCTGGGGGGACATTAACACCGGGGAGCTGTTTTTT.

This clonotype was observed many times. V gene TRBV7-2 combines with J gene TRBJ2-5; D is perhaps TRBD1 (6 bases). Trimming left V 3 bases short and J 2 bases short, with 13 bases between. This CDR3 comprises 15 residues. The germline CDR1 and CDR2 sequences are SGHTA and FQGNSA. CDR3 region: CASSFTGLLQETQYF. As DNA, the CDR3 is TGTGCCAGCAGCTTCACAGGGCTTTTGCAAGAGACCCAGTACTTC.

This clonotype has at least ten counts. The chain carries TRBV7-9 and TRBJ1-2, with D unresolved. Per the germline V gene, CDR1 is SEHNR and CDR2 is FQNEAQ (reference sequence). The germline V and J ends were trimmed by 2 bases and 0 bases, with 13 bases remaining between them. This CDR3 contains 16 residues. CDR3 DNA sequence: TGTGCCAGCAGCTTATCCGTCACAGTTCCTAACTATGGCTACACCTTC. Its protein is CASSLSVTVPNYGYTF.

This clonotype has only a few counts. V usage is TRBV20-1 and J usage is TRBJ2-2, with D possibly being TRBD2 (6 bases). V was trimmed by 8 bases and J by 0 bases, leaving 7 bases between them. The CDR3 loop spans 12 amino acids. The V gene's germline CDR1 is DFQATT and CDR2 SNEGSKA (reference sequence). Written as DNA, the CDR3 is TGCAGTCTAGCGTCGAACACCGGGGAGCTGTTTTTT. This sequence encodes CSLASNTGELFF.

This clonotype has a count of ten or more. The V gene is TRBV4-1, the J gene TRBJ1-2; TRBD1 matches at 10 bases. Germline CDR1 reads MGHRA; CDR2 reads YSYEKL. The CDR3 sequence is 16 residues long. With 4 bases clipped from V and 3 bases from J, the junction kept 8 bases outside the gene matches. The CDR3 nucleotides are TGCGCCAGCAGCCCTCGACAGGGGGCGCCGGACTATGGCTACACCTTC. It codes for CASSPRQGAPDYGYTF.

At least ten counts were recorded for this clonotype. The J gene is TRBJ1-2, the V gene TRBV28, with TRBD1 matching 9 bases. This CDR3 has 15 residues. Germline V gene data show CDR1 as MDHEN and CDR2 as SYDVKM. V shed 5 bases, J shed 8 bases, and the junction held 12 bases outside the gene matches. CDR3 bases: TGTGCCAGCAGTCCCCCCGGGACAGGGATTGGAGGCTACACCTTC. Its protein is CASSPPGTGIGGYTF.

This clonotype was counted ten times or more. The V gene is TRBV14, the J gene TRBJ1-2; 7 bases are shared with TRBD1. The CDR3 covers 12 residues. Trimming removed 5 bases from V and 7 bases from J; junction bases left unmatched: 4. Germline CDR1 and CDR2: SGHDN and FVKESK. CDR3 DNA: TGTGCCAGCAGCTACACAGGGGCTGGCTACACCTTC. Protein product: CASSYTGAGYTF.

There are many counts of this clonotype. V and J are TRBV19 and TRBJ1-1; D remains ambiguous. V dropped 6 bases and J dropped 5 bases, with 10 bases sitting between them. Germline V gene sequence: CDR1 LNHDA, CDR2 SQIVND (reference sequence). CDR3 size: 12 residues. CDR3 residues: CASSQVQTEAFF. The CDR3 DNA follows: TGTGCCAGTAGCCAGGTCCAGACTGAAGCTTTCTTT.

The sample holds many counts of this clonotype. J is TRBJ1-1 and V is TRBV12-3 or TRBV12-4; D not certain. Between the trimmed V and J ends, which lost 1 base and 1 base, there was a span of 10 bases. This CDR3 is 15 amino acids long. Here the CDR3 reads CASSLGVASNTEAFF. DNA for the CDR3: TGTGCCAGCAGTTTAGGAGTAGCGTCGAACACTGAAGCTTTCTTT.

This clonotype appeared many times. This rearrangement joins TRBV5-6 to TRBJ2-5; D is uncertain. Trimming left V 4 bases short and J 0 bases short, with 7 bases between. This CDR3 has 13 residues. Germline CDR1 and CDR2: SGHDT and YYEEEE. The CDR3 protein is CASSGGYQETQYF. CDR3 sequence (DNA): TGTGCCAGCAGCGGTGGATACCAAGAGACCCAGTACTTC.

There are many counts of this clonotype. The chain couples TRBV29-1 to TRBJ2-1, with D perhaps given as TRBD1 or TRBD2 (5 bases each). The V end was cut by 2 bases, the J end by 10 bases, with 12 bases between. Germline V gene lookup returns CDR1 SQVTM and CDR2 ANQGSEA. This CDR3 contains 12 residues. The CDR3 region is CSVEPGRIEQFF. The CDR3 nucleotides read TGCAGCGTTGAACCGGGACGCATCGAGCAGTTCTTC.

This clonotype appeared many times. V usage is TRBV3-1 and J usage is TRBJ1-1; no reliable D call. Trimming took 4 bases from V and 11 from J, leaving 23 bases between them. This CDR3 region has 15 residues. Germline CDR1 LGHDT, CDR2 YNNKEL (reference sequence). CDR3 protein: CASSPSLKLGIEAFF. For the CDR3, the DNA is TGTGCCAGCAGCCCAAGCCTGAAGTTGGGGATTGAGGCTTTCTTT.

In this sample, this clonotype turned up a few times. V is TRBV4-1 and J is TRBJ2-7, with TRBD2 as a possible D gene (6 bases). Trimming took off 1 base at V and 2 bases at J, with 15 bases between the two ends. The length of the CDR3 is 16 residues. Germline CDR1 is MGHRA and CDR2 is YSYEKL. CDR3 in DNA: TGCGCCAGCAGCCAAGCCGGGGGTAGGCCGACCTACGAGCAGTACTTC. Amino acids: CASSQAGGRPTYEQYF.

The V and J genes are TRBV5-6 and TRBJ2-7; 7 bases are shared with TRBD2. J was trimmed by 2 bases and V by 2 bases; bases with no gene match: 13. The CDR3 totals 17 residues. Germline lookup yields CDR1 SGHDT and CDR2 YYEEEE. The CDR3 DNA sequence: TGTGCCAGCAGCTTTGGGGGGGGAAGAACTCGGACCTACGAGCAGTACTTC. Translated: CASSFGGGRTRTYEQYF.

This clonotype was seen ten or more times. The CDR3 DNA reads TGTGCCAGCAGTGACAGCAATAGCAATCAGCCCCAGCATTTT. Protein: CASSDSNSNQPQHF. The chain uses TRBV2 and TRBJ1-5; D not resolved. Trimming shortened V by 3 bases and J by 0 bases, and 6 bases separated the two germline ends. CDR3 length: 14 residues. Germline V gene data show CDR1 as SNHLY and CDR2 as FYNNEI.

This clonotype was seen ten or more times. J is TRBJ2-2 and V is TRBV29-1; no clear D. Germline CDR1 is SQVTM and CDR2 is ANQGSEA. There are 15 residues in the CDR3. With 2 bases removed from V and 0 bases from J, the gap between germline ends came to 10 bases. CDR3 sequence reads: CSVEREATNTGELFF. As DNA, the CDR3 is TGCAGCGTTGAAAGGGAAGCTACGAACACCGGGGAGCTGTTTTTT.